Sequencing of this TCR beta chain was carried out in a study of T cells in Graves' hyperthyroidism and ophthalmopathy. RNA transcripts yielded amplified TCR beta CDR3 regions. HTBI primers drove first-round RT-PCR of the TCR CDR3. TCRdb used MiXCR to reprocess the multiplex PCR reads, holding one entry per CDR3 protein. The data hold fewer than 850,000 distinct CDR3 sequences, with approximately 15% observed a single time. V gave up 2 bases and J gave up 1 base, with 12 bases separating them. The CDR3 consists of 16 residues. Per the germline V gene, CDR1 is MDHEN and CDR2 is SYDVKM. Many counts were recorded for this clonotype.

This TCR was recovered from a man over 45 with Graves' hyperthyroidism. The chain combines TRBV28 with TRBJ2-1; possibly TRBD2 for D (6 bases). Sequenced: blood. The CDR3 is CASSLPGLQSYNEQFF. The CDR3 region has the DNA TGTGCCAGCAGTTTACCGGGACTCCAGTCCTACAATGAGCAGTTCTTC.